The sequence of this T cell receptor (beta chain) was determined in a study of cytomegalovirus exposure and HLA in healthy donors. Study summary: The study's early data release held roughly 91 million unique TCRs from HLA-typed donors. The study placed 80% to 90% of its approximately 400 genotyped donors in the Caucasian-associated ancestry cluster. Points from the study as a whole: The study listed roughly 150 cytomegalovirus-associated TCR beta chains.

Of note for this clone: Its matching antigen is unknown.

Researchers ran the PCR with 60 Vbeta and 13 Jbeta primers. Clones were sequenced by immunoSEQ multiplex PCR, and TCRdb holds only the in-frame ones, with some missing. The repertoire includes roughly 170,000 clones, under 85% of them detected once, and 1.5% to 2% sits in the top ten. Germline CDR1 SGHNT, CDR2 YYREEE (reference sequence). The CDR3 contains 14 residues. V dropped 0 bases and J dropped 2 bases, with 7 bases sitting between them. Specimen: PBMCs. The source of this sequence is a woman aged 30 to 39 in good health and CMV-seronegative. This sequence joins TRBV5-4 and TRBJ2-3, with D perhaps matching TRBD2 (6 bases). The CDR3 region is CASSLAGATDTQYF. The CDR3 region has the DNA TGTGCCAGCAGCTTGGCGGGAGCCACAGATACGCAGTATTTT.